The TCR beta chain under discussion was sequenced for a study (dated by TCRdb to between 2020 and 2023). The trim is 5 bases for V and 1 base for J, with a gap of 12 bases between the germline ends. Including cysteine and phenylalanine, the CDR3 has 14 amino acids. CDR3 DNA is the only sequence kept; it has 42 bases, read in frame from the first base. Looking up the germline V gene yields CDR1 KGHSH and CDR2 LQKENI. The study at large found these results: According to the authors, more investigation is needed, including longitudinal sampling and evaluation of a control group.

For TCR beta sequencing, genomic DNA was taken from unsorted PBMCs, and those PBMCs had been isolated from peripheral blood. As concerns this clone: Its binding antigen is unknown. Within one base of it there is no much larger clone, and no base qualities were kept.

TCR beta chain repertoires were profiled by survey-level sequencing on the immunoSEQ platform. In the authors' own workflow: CDR3 amino acid length spectratypes and V-J pairing frequencies were compared, and repertoire diversity was measured with the inverse Simpson index. TCR beta CDR3 sequences were matched against VDJdb to annotate clonotypes specific to SARS-CoV-2, CMV, influenza A and EBV. As stored in TCRdb, this immuneACCESS dataset retains in-frame rearrangements with V and J assigned. A fraction of the clones does not appear; measured against another copy, unresolved V genes explain less than half of the discrepancy, and the remainder lacks a known reason. The D gene and trimming were derived from the DNA, and the V and J assignments and clone size from that table. This sample lists 45,000 to 55,000 clones; more than 80% were detected once. Around a tenth of the sample is taken by the ten largest.

Sequencing input: PBMCs. The clonotype comes from a man in his forties with rheumatoid arthritis. Recombination linked TRBV18 to TRBJ2-7; the best D guess is TRBD2, with 6 bases matching. The sequence in DNA is TGTGCCAGCTCATTTTCTAGCGCTTCCTACGAGCAGTACTTC. Translated, it gives CASSFSSASYEQYF.